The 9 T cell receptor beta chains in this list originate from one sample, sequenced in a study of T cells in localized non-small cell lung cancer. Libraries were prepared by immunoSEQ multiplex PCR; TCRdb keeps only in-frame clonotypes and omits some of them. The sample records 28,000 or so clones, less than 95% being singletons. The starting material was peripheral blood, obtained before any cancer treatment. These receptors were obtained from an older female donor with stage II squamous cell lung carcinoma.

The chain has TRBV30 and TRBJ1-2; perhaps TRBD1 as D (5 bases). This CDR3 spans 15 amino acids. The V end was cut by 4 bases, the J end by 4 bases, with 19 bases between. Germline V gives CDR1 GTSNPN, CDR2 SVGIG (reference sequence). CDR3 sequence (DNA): TGTGCCTGGATGGCGGGACCCACTTCTAGCTATGGCTACACCTTC. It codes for CAWMAGPTSSYGYTF. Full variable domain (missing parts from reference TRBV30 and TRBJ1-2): SQTIHQWPATLVQPVGSPLSLECTVEGTSNPNLYWYRQAAGRGLQLLFYSVGIGQISSEVPQNLSASRPQDRQFILSSKKLLLSDSGFYLCAWMAGPTSSYGYTFGSGTRLTVV.

This CDR3 reads CASSLRALREGETQYF. The CDR3 region has the DNA TGCGCCAGCAGCTTACGGGCTTTGCGGGAGGGGGAGACCCAGTACTTC. The J gene is TRBJ2-5, the V gene TRBV5-1; 9 bases map to TRBD2. The CDR3 has 16 amino acids. The junction had 10 bases not matched to a gene; V was cut back by 2 bases and J by 5 bases. Per germline, CDR1 SGHRS and CDR2 YFSETQ.

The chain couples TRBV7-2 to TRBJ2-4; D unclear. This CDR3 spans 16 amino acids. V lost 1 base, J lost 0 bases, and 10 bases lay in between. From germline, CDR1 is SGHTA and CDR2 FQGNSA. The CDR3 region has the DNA TGTGCCAGCAGCTTAGAGTGGTCTCTAGCCAAAAACATTCAGTACTTC. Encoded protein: CASSLEWSLAKNIQYF.

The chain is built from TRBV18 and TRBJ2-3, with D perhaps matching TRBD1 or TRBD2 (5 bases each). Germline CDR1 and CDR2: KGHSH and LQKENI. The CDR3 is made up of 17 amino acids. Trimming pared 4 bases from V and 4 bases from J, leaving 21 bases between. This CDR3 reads CASSRWERVTGPDTQYF. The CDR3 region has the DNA TGTGCCAGCTCACGATGGGAGCGAGTCACGGGGCCAGATACGCAGTATTTT.

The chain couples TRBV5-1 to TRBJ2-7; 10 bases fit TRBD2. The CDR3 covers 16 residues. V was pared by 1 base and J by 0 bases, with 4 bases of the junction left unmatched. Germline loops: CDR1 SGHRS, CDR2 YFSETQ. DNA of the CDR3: TGCGCCAGCAGCTTGACTAGCGGGGTTAGCTCCTACGAGCAGTACTTC. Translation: CASSLTSGVSSYEQYF.

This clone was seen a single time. This CDR3 reads CASSLTAANTGELFF. The CDR3 bases are TGTGCCAGCAGCCTGACGGCGGCGAACACCGGGGAGCTGTTTTTT. The chain recombines TRBV5-4 with TRBJ2-2, with D unclear. Deletions cut 4 bases from V and 0 bases from J, with 10 bases between. This CDR3 is 15 amino acids long. Germline values: CDR1 SGHNT, CDR2 YYREEE (reference sequence).

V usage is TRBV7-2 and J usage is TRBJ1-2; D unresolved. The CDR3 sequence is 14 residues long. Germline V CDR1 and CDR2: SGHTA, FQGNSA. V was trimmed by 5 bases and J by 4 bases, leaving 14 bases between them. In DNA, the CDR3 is TGTGCCAGCAGCCCCCCGGGCAGCTTCTATGGCTACACCTTC. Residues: CASSPPGSFYGYTF.

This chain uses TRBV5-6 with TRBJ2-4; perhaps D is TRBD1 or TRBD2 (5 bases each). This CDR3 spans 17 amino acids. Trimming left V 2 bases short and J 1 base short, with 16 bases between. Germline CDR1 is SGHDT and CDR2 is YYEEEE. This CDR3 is CASSLTGPSLAKNIQYF. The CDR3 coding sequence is TGTGCCAGCAGCTTAACGGGACCGTCGCTGGCCAAAAACATTCAGTACTTC.

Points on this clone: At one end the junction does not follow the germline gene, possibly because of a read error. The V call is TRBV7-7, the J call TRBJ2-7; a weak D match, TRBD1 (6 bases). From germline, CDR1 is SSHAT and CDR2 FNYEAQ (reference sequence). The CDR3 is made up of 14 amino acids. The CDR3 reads CASSPGTNAYEQYF. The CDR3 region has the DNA TGTGCTAGCAGCCCCGGGACAAATGCCTACGAGCAGTACTTC.